The 22 T cell receptor beta chains below were found in one sample sequenced in a study of blood T cell repertoires in COVID-19. This table comes from immunoSEQ multiplex PCR, and its TCRdb copy is limited to in-frame clones, with some not included. The sample records approximately 150,000 clones, 80% to 90% being singletons. The source material was peripheral blood. These TCRs come from a man between 60 and 75 years old with active or convalescent COVID-19.

The genes are TRBV29-1 and TRBJ2-1, with D possibly matching TRBD2 (6 bases). V lost 7 bases and J lost 5, with 12 bases in between. CDR1 is SQVTM and CDR2 is ANQGSEA in the germline V gene. The CDR3 has 12 amino acids. In DNA form, the CDR3 reads TGCAGCGCCACGAGACTAGACAATGAGCAGTTCTTC. Its protein product is CSATRLDNEQFF.

This chain joins TRBV11-2 and TRBJ1-2; 8 positions agree with TRBD1. CDR1 and CDR2 (germline): SGHAT, FQNNGV. The V segment lost 5 bases and the J segment 8 bases; nucleotides outside the gene matches: 13. This CDR3 comprises 15 residues. The CDR3 nucleotides are TGTGCCAGCAGCCACCTAGGGACAGGCGAAGAAGGCTACACCTTC. Translation: CASSHLGTGEEGYTF.

This clone was seen a few times. CDR3 nucleotide sequence: TGTGCCAGTAGGGAGACAGCTTATAGCAATCAGCCCCAGCATTTT. Translated: CASRETAYSNQPQHF. The chain is built from TRBV19 and TRBJ1-5, with D possibly matching TRBD1 (5 bases). Trimming took off 6 bases at V and 0 bases at J, with 12 bases between the two ends. CDR1 is LNHDA and CDR2 is SQIVND in the germline V gene (reference sequence). The CDR3 totals 15 residues. Full variable domain (outside the CDR3, taken from reference TRBV19 and TRBJ1-5): DGGITQSPKYLFRKEGQNVTLSCEQNLNHDAMYWYRQDPGQGLRLIYYSQIVNDFQKGDIAEGYSVSREKKESFPLTVTSAQKNPTAFYLCASRETAYSNQPQHFGDGTRLSIL.

The chain is built from TRBV3-1 (or the pseudogene TRBV3-2) and TRBJ1-4; unclear D gene. Trimming took 2 bases from V and 7 from J, leaving 5 bases between them. CDR3 length equals 12 residues. Looked up from germline, CDR1 is LGHDT and CDR2 is YNNKEL (reference sequence). As DNA, the CDR3 is TGTGCCAGCAGCCAAAGCCTTGAAAAACTGTTTTTT. It encodes CASSQSLEKLFF.

The chain's CDR3 is CASTENTGELFF. In DNA, the CDR3 is TGTGCCAGCACAGAGAACACCGGGGAGCTGTTTTTT. This chain uses TRBV28 with TRBJ2-2; D gene unclear. Germline-derived CDR1 and CDR2 are MDHEN and SYDVKM. Deletions cut 7 bases from V and 1 base from J, with 4 bases between. The CDR3 consists of 12 residues.

V gene TRBV18 combines with J gene TRBJ2-5; D gene unclear. The V gene lost 1 base and the J gene lost 1 base, with 10 bases spanning the gap. Germline CDR1 reads KGHSH; CDR2 reads LQKENI. The CDR3 is 15 amino acids. The CDR3 coding sequence is TGTGCCAGCTCACCACTCATTGGCCCCCAAGAGACCCAGTACTTC. Residues: CASSPLIGPQETQYF. The full variable domain, in which reference TRBV18 and TRBJ2-5 provide the parts outside the CDR3, is NAGVMQNPRHLVRRRGQEARLRCSPMKGHSHVYWYRQLPEEGLKFMVYLQKENIIDESGMPKERFSAEFPKEGPSILRIQQVVRGDSAAYFCASSPLIGPQETQYFGPGTRLLVL.

The V gene is TRBV7-2, the J gene TRBJ2-3; a possible D gene is TRBD1 (6 bases). Germline CDR1 is SGHTA and CDR2 is FQGNSA. Between the trimmed V and J ends, which lost 5 bases and 2 bases, there was a span of 14 bases. The CDR3 loop spans 15 amino acids. As DNA, the CDR3 is TGTGCCAGCAGCCTTACGAGGGGGTACACAGATACGCAGTATTTT. It yields the protein CASSLTRGYTDTQYF.

CDR3 DNA: TGTGCCAGCACCTCTACGGGTCCTAATTCACCCCTCCACTTT. Protein product: CASTSTGPNSPLHF. The chain has TRBV27 and TRBJ1-6; D unclear. CDR3 size: 14 residues. V was clipped by 7 bases and J by 6 bases, with 13 bases between them. The germline V gene encodes CDR1 MNHEY and CDR2 SMNVEV (reference sequence).

Only a few counts were recorded for this clone. The chain is built from TRBV5-4 and TRBJ1-6, with 7 bases fitting TRBD1. There are 13 residues in the CDR3. Trimming removed 10 bases from V and 8 bases from J; junction bases left unmatched: 9. Germline CDR1 SGHNT, CDR2 YYREEE (reference sequence). The CDR3 loop is CALAGGRDSPLHF. CDR3 DNA: TGTGCCCTGGCAGGGGGGCGCGATTCACCCCTCCACTTT.

The J gene is TRBJ1-6, the V gene TRBV27, with D maybe TRBD1 (6 bases). This CDR3 has 16 amino acids. Germline V CDR1 and CDR2: MNHEY, SMNVEV (reference sequence). Trimming stripped 6 bases from V and 7 bases from J, with 19 bases between. The CDR3 coding sequence is TGTGCCAGCAGCCTCGAGGGGGGGGGCAGGAATTCACCCCTCCACTTT. This encodes CASSLEGGGRNSPLHF.

V gene TRBV7-2 combines with J gene TRBJ1-2; perhaps TRBD1 as D (6 bases). CDR3 length: 14 residues. Trimming removed 1 base from V and 0 bases from J, with 6 bases in between. Per germline, CDR1 SGHTA and CDR2 FQGNSA. The CDR3 reads CASSLGQANYGYTF. CDR3 DNA sequence: TGTGCCAGCAGCTTAGGACAGGCTAACTATGGCTACACCTTC.

This chain links TRBV24-1 with TRBJ2-1; possible D gene TRBD1, 6 bases. This CDR3 has 17 amino acids. Trimming took 3 bases from V and 8 from J, leaving 22 bases between them. From germline, CDR1 is KGHDR and CDR2 SFDVKD. CDR3 sequence: CATSDPSQGMVKDEQFF. Here the CDR3 DNA reads TGTGCCACCAGTGATCCCTCACAGGGTATGGTAAAGGATGAGCAGTTCTTC.

V usage is TRBV4-3 and J usage is TRBJ2-1; no definite D call. Germline V CDR1 and CDR2: LGHNA, YSLEER. V lost 1 base and J 6 bases, leaving 16 bases between the germline ends. The CDR3 contains 16 residues. CDR3 amino acids: CASSQAGGDPFNEQFF. The CDR3 DNA sequence: TGCGCCAGCAGCCAAGCGGGTGGAGACCCCTTCAATGAGCAGTTCTTC.

The chain links TRBV11-2 to TRBJ1-5; 7 bases are shared with TRBD1. V lost 2 bases, J lost 7 bases, and 14 bases stayed unmatched. The germline V gene has CDR1 SGHAT and CDR2 FQNNGV. CDR3 length: 17 residues. This CDR3 reads CASSLSDRAPAGQPQHF. The CDR3 bases are TGTGCCAGCAGCTTAAGCGACAGGGCGCCCGCGGGGCAGCCCCAGCATTTT.

The J gene is TRBJ2-5, the V gene TRBV5-1; 9 nucleotides line up with TRBD2. The trim removed 3 bases at V and 3 bases at J, leaving 12 bases unmatched. CDR1 and CDR2 (germline): SGHRS, YFSETQ. The CDR3 is made up of 17 amino acids. The CDR3 loop is CASSSTREREVEETQYF. In nucleotides, the CDR3 is TGCGCCAGCAGCTCAACTCGGGAGCGGGAGGTCGAAGAGACCCAGTACTTC.

The genes are TRBV10-3 and TRBJ2-7; D is possibly TRBD2 (5 bases). CDR3 length: 16 residues. Germline CDR1 and CDR2: ENHRY and SYGVKD. Trimming took 3 bases from V and 9 from J, leaving 24 bases between them. In nucleotides, the CDR3 is TGTGCCATCAGTGACCCCGGGGTCGGGCAGACCGCTGGGCAGTACTTC. Translating it yields CAISDPGVGQTAGQYF.

This chain uses TRBV7-9 with TRBJ1-5, with TRBD1 matching 11 bases. V was pared by 4 bases and J by 1 base, with 9 bases of the junction left unmatched. CDR3 length equals 18 residues. Germline values: CDR1 SEHNR, CDR2 FQNEAQ (reference sequence). As DNA, the CDR3 is TGTGCCAGCAGCTCCAACCTCGGGACAGGGGGAAGCAATCAGCCCCAGCATTTT. It specifies CASSSNLGTGGSNQPQHF.

The chain carries TRBV4-3 and TRBJ2-1, with 7 bases fitting TRBD1. Germline V gene sequence: CDR1 LGHNA, CDR2 YSLEER. This CDR3 has 16 amino acids. Trimming at V came to 3 bases and at J to 4 bases, leaving 9 bases not matched to a gene. Here the CDR3 reads CASSHHGTDGYNEQFF. The DNA for the CDR3 is TGCGCCAGCAGCCACCATGGGACAGACGGATACAATGAGCAGTTCTTC.

The rearrangement joins TRBV19 to TRBJ2-6; D unclear. The V gene's germline CDR1 is LNHDA and CDR2 SQIVND (reference sequence). V was pared by 3 bases and J by 0 bases, with 6 bases between. The CDR3 consists of 15 residues. The CDR3 region has the DNA TGTGCCAGTAGTATTAGAGTCTCTGGGGCCAACGTCCTGACTTTC. It specifies CASSIRVSGANVLTF.

The chain carries TRBV7-3 and TRBJ1-1; TRBD1 might be the D (6 bases). Per the germline V gene, CDR1 is SGHTA and CDR2 is FQGTGA. Trimming took 2 bases from V and 7 from J, leaving 11 bases between them. The CDR3 is 13 residues long. CDR3 DNA: TGTGCCAGCAGCTTAGGAATACAGGGTGAAGCTTTCTTT. This encodes CASSLGIQGEAFF. Drawing the rest from reference TRBV7-3 and TRBJ1-1, the complete variable domain is GAGVSQTPSNKVTEKGKYVELRCDPISGHTALYWYRQSLGQGPEFLIYFQGTGAADDSGLPNDRFFAVRPEGSVSTLKIQRTERGDSAVYLCASSLGIQGEAFFGQGTRLTVV.

The rearrangement links TRBV6-5 to TRBJ1-1, with a possible D match to TRBD1 (5 bases). The CDR3 is made up of 15 amino acids. V was cut by 1 base and J by 4 bases, with 13 bases left in between. Germline V gene sequence: CDR1 MNHEY, CDR2 SVGAGI. This CDR3 reads CASSYLGGDFTEAFF. CDR3 DNA: TGTGCCAGCAGTTACTTGGGAGGGGATTTCACTGAAGCTTTCTTT.

The chain combines TRBV3-1 (or the pseudogene TRBV3-2) with TRBJ2-5; 9 bases fit TRBD2. V lost 2 bases to trimming and J lost 5 bases; unmatched junction nucleotides: 9. The CDR3 extends over 16 amino acids. Germline V gene lookup returns CDR1 LGHDT and CDR2 YNNKEL (reference sequence). As DNA, the CDR3 is TGTGCCAGCAGCCAATCTATAGCGGGAGTGGGGGAGACCCAGTACTTC. This codes for CASSQSIAGVGETQYF.